A selection of T cell receptor beta chains follows, all from one sample in a study of T cells after yellow fever vaccination. TCRdb ran MiXCR on the 5' RACE reads and lists one entry per CDR3 protein. The table has about 350,000 distinct CDR3 sequences, 7% to 10% seen once. Sequenced here: PBMCs, sampled around 45 days after the first yellow fever vaccination. Receptors originate from a man between 18 and 35 years old who received the YFV17D yellow fever vaccine. The CDR3 runs from the conserved cysteine through the conserved F or W. Each record gives: D gene, J gene, V gene, clone size, CDR3 DNA, CDR3 protein. D genes are given only for firm matches. The size of a clone is reported for some rows only, either as once, few or many, or as a class for expanded clones.

TRBD2	TRBJ2-7	TRBV6-2/TRBV6-3	many	TGTGCCAGCAGTTCCCTCACTAGCGGGGGGATTTCCTACGAGCAGTACTTC	CASSSLTSGGISYEQYF
TRBD2	TRBJ2-3	TRBV20-1	NA	TGCAGTGCCCCTAAAATTAGCGGGGCACCCACAGATACGCAGTATTTT	CSAPKISGAPTDTQYF
NA	TRBJ1-6	TRBV25-1	few	TGTGCCAGCAGGGGGTTTGGCGATTCACCCCTCCACTTT	CASRGFGDSPLHF
NA	TRBJ1-2	TRBV5-1	few	TGCGCCAGCAGCTTGGACCAGGGGACTTCGGTCTTACACTTC	CASSLDQGTSVLHF
TRBD1	TRBJ1-2	TRBV27	NA	TGTGCCAGCAGTTTATCGGGACAGGGGTTCTATGGCTACACCTTC	CASSLSGQGFYGYTF
TRBD1	TRBJ1-1	TRBV7-9	many	TGTGCCAGCAGTCATGACAGGGTAACTGAAGCTTTCTTT	CASSHDRVTEAFF
NA	TRBJ1-5	TRBV4-1	few	TGCGCCAGCAGCCCGCCGGGGGCCCATAGCAATCAGCCCCAGCATTTT	CASSPPGAHSNQPQHF
TRBD2	TRBJ2-3	TRBV20-1	few	TGCAGTGCTTCTTCCGGGACTAGCGGCGGCGGAGATACGCAGTATTTT	CSASSGTSGGGDTQYF
NA	TRBJ2-3	TRBV12-3/TRBV12-4	few	TGTGCCAGCAGCCCCCGAGACACAGATACGCAGTATTTT	CASSPRDTDTQYF
NA	TRBJ2-7	TRBV6-5	many	TGTGCCAGCAGTTACTTCCCGGGACGGGGGCTCGAGCAGTACTTC	CASSYFPGRGLEQYF
TRBD1	TRBJ2-7	TRBV23-1	NA	TGCGCCAGCAGTCAATCCCAAAAACAGGGGGCTTACGAGCAGTACTTC	CASSQSQKQGAYEQYF
NA	TRBJ2-4	TRBV23-1	few	TGCGCCAGCCCAGCGGTAGCCAAAAACATTCAGTACTTC	CASPAVAKNIQYF
NA	TRBJ1-1	TRBV5-1	NA	TGCGCCAGCAGCGCGAATAACGTTGTGAACACTGAAGCTTTCTTT	CASSANNVVNTEAFF
NA	TRBJ2-2	TRBV20-1	few	TGCAGTGCCGTCGATTTCGCGAACACCGGGGAGCTGTTTTTT	CSAVDFANTGELFF
NA	TRBJ2-2	TRBV28	few	TGTGCCAGCAGTGACAGGTTTATCGGGGAGCTGTTTTTT	CASSDRFIGELFF
NA	TRBJ2-1	TRBV4-1	few	TGCGCCAGCAGCCAAGATGGGCACAACAGCTACAATGAGCAGTTCTTC	CASSQDGHNSYNEQFF
NA	TRBJ2-7	TRBV29-1	few	TGCAGCGTTGCGGACAAGAGCTCCTACGAGCAGTACTTC	CSVADKSSYEQYF
TRBD1	TRBJ2-1	TRBV9	few	TGTGCCAGCAGCGACCAGACAGGGTTCGACAATGAGCAGTTCTTC	CASSDQTGFDNEQFF
NA	TRBJ1-5	TRBV6-5	many	TGTGCCAGCAGTCACATCGCAGAATATAGCAATCAGCCCCAGCATTTT	CASSHIAEYSNQPQHF
NA	TRBJ1-1	TRBV12-3/TRBV12-4	many	TGTGCCAGCAGTCCGCTCGGGGGAGACACTGAAGCTTTCTTT	CASSPLGGDTEAFF
NA	TRBJ1-4	TRBV7-2	few	TGTGCCAGCAGCTTAGAGGGCCAGGGACTCGGTCTGTTTTTT	CASSLEGQGLGLFF
TRBD1	TRBJ1-2	TRBV12-3/TRBV12-4	few	TGTGCCAGCAGTTTAACCCGACAGGGCATGGGGGGCTACACCTTC	CASSLTRQGMGGYTF
NA	TRBJ1-4	TRBV19	NA	TGTGCCAGTAGTAACCTCTTCGCCCGGGATGGAAAACTGTTTTTT	CASSNLFARDGKLFF
NA	TRBJ1-3	TRBV7-2	few	TGTGCCAGCAGCTTGTTTATGAGTGGCTCTGGAAACACCATATATTTT	CASSLFMSGSGNTIYF
NA	TRBJ1-1	TRBV9	NA	TGTGCCAGCAGCCTTACCTTGGCAACTGAAGCTTTCTTT	CASSLTLATEAFF
NA	TRBJ2-1	TRBV4-1	few	TGCGCCAGCAGCCAAGATCCCTCCTACAATGAGCAGTTCTTC	CASSQDPSYNEQFF
TRBD2	TRBJ2-5	TRBV5-1	many	TGCGCCAGCAGCCAGGCTACTAGCGGAAAAGAGACCCAGTACTTC	CASSQATSGKETQYF
TRBD2	TRBJ2-3	TRBV27	NA	TGTGCCAGCAGTTCGGCCTGGCGGGGGGGCACAGATACGCAGTATTTT	CASSSAWRGGTDTQYF
TRBD1	TRBJ2-7	TRBV9	few	TGTGCCAGCAGCGCAGGGGGTGGGAGCTCCTACGAGCAGTACTTC	CASSAGGGSSYEQYF
TRBD1	TRBJ2-7	TRBV19	NA	TGTGCCAGTAGTATTAACGTCCCCGGGACAGGGGTTGGAGGGACTTACGAGCAGTACTTC	CASSINVPGTGVGGTYEQYF
TRBD1	TRBJ1-1	TRBV5-1	few	TGCGCCAGCAGTGGGACAGGGGGAGCCGAAGCTTTCTTT	CASSGTGGAEAFF
TRBD1	TRBJ1-1	TRBV29-1	NA	TGCAGCGTTGCGGACAGGGGGCGGTTCGGGAACACTGAAGCTTTCTTT	CSVADRGRFGNTEAFF
TRBD1	TRBJ2-5	TRBV5-1	few	TGCGCCAGCAGCTTGGAGCCTCCACTTAGGGGGCCCCAGTACTTC	CASSLEPPLRGPQYF
NA	TRBJ1-5	TRBV12-3/TRBV12-4	few	TGTGCCAGCAACTCTTATGGGGGCACGAATCAGCCCCAGCATTTT	CASNSYGGTNQPQHF
NA	TRBJ2-7	TRBV28	NA	TGTGCCAGCAGTTTGGAGAGGGGGGTAAACTACGAGCAGTACTTC	CASSLERGVNYEQYF
NA	TRBJ2-2	TRBV27	few	TGTGCCAGCAGTTATCTGAACACCGGGGAGCTGTTTTTT	CASSYLNTGELFF
TRBD1	TRBJ1-5	TRBV19	few	TGTGCCAGTAGTAAAGACAGGGGAAATAGCAATCAGCCCCAGCATTTT	CASSKDRGNSNQPQHF
NA	TRBJ2-1	TRBV3-1	few	TGTGCCAGCAGCCCGGATGGACATTACAATGAGCAGTTCTTC	CASSPDGHYNEQFF
NA	TRBJ2-1	TRBV6-1	few	TGTGCCAGCAGTGAATACCGGGGGAGCTCCTACAATGAGCAGTTCTTC	CASSEYRGSSYNEQFF
NA	TRBJ2-1	TRBV9	NA	TGTGCCAGCAGCGTAGACGGGAATGAGCAGTTCTTC	CASSVDGNEQFF
NA	TRBJ2-1	TRBV20-1	few	TGCAGCCCTCTCTTGGGGGCTAAAAATGAGCAGTTCTTC	CSPLLGAKNEQFF
NA	TRBJ2-3	TRBV4-1	NA	TGCGCCAGCAAAAATACCGGGGAGGGCACAGATACGCAGTATTTT	CASKNTGEGTDTQYF
NA	TRBJ2-3	TRBV15	few	TGTGCCACCAGCAGGACAGTGGGAGATACGCAGTATTTT	CATSRTVGDTQYF
NA	TRBJ1-1	TRBV19	NA	TGTGCCAGTAGTATTAATGCGGCAGGGGAAGCTTTCTTT	CASSINAAGEAFF
NA	TRBJ2-5	TRBV19	NA	TGTGCCAGTAGTATAGATCTACCGGCCCAGACCCAGTACTTC	CASSIDLPAQTQYF
TRBD2	TRBJ2-5	TRBV3-1	NA	TGTGCCAGCAGCCAAGAACCCCCCCTAGCGGGGGGGCGAGCGGTAGAGACCCAGTACTTC	CASSQEPPLAGGRAVETQYF
TRBD2	TRBJ2-3	TRBV7-2	few	TGTGCCAGCAAGCCCCAGCCCGGGACTAGCGCAGATACGCAGTATTTT	CASKPQPGTSADTQYF
NA	TRBJ2-1	TRBV6-1	NA	TGTGCCAGCAGACCCGTGGGAGGTCTCCATGAGCAGTTCTTC	CASRPVGGLHEQFF
TRBD2	TRBJ2-7	TRBV6-2/TRBV6-3	NA	TGTGCCAGCAGTCGACTAGCGGGGGGTTACGAGCAGTACTTC	CASSRLAGGYEQYF